This TCR beta chain was identified during a study of control samples from healthy donors and cancer patients. TCRdb's table, derived via immunoSEQ multiplex PCR, lists solely in-frame clones and lacks some. The sample has 130,000 or so clones; approximately 92% are singletons. This TCR was recovered from a man younger than 30 in good health. Sample: blood.

This chain's CDR3 is CASTLTSYNEQFF. CDR3 nucleotide sequence: TGTGCCAGCACCTTGACCTCCTACAATGAGCAGTTCTTC. The V call is TRBV28, the J call TRBJ2-1; no definite D call. Germline V lookup: CDR1 MDHEN, CDR2 SYDVKM. Trimming stripped 7 bases from V and 0 bases from J, with 7 bases between. The CDR3 sequence is 13 residues long.